The 4 T cell receptor beta chains below were found in one sample sequenced in a study of beta chain features in type 1 diabetes. All of the isolated RNA was reverse transcribed, so expressed TCRB transcripts were sequenced. Clones were read by immunoSEQ multiplex PCR, and TCRdb kept only the in-frame ones, dropping some. The sample has 900,000 or so clones, 15% to 20% seen once; the top ten hold 0.02% to 0.025%. Sequenced material: naive CD4+ T cells from blood. These receptors were taken from a woman aged 18-29 years in good health.

This clone was seen only a few times. The chain uses TRBV5-1 and TRBJ2-1; 7 positions match TRBD2. V lost 0 bases and J lost 5; bases outside the gene matches: 5. The CDR3 runs 15 residues. Germline assignment: CDR1 SGHRS and CDR2 YFSETQ. The CDR3 here is CASSLGRSGNNEQFF. As DNA, the CDR3 is TGCGCCAGCAGCTTGGGTCGGAGCGGGAACAATGAGCAGTTCTTC.

The chain uses TRBV27 and TRBJ1-1; D gene uncertain. The germline gives CDR1 MNHEY, CDR2 SMNVEV (reference sequence). V dropped 6 bases and J dropped 1 base, with 3 bases sitting between them. The CDR3 loop spans 11 amino acids. For the CDR3, the DNA is TGTGCCAGCAGGAAGAACACTGAAGCTTTCTTT. This codes for CASRKNTEAFF.

This clone was picked up a small number of times. The genes are TRBV18 and TRBJ2-7; 8 nucleotides agree with TRBD2. There are 15 residues in the CDR3. Losses at the gene ends were 3 bases for V and 2 bases for J; bases not matched to a gene: 6. Germline CDR1 is KGHSH and CDR2 is LQKENI. CDR3 amino acids: CASSPEAGDPYEQYF. For the CDR3, the DNA is TGTGCCAGCTCACCTGAAGCGGGAGACCCCTACGAGCAGTACTTC.

The gene calls are TRBV4-3 and TRBJ2-5, with D tentatively TRBD1 (5 bases). This CDR3 comprises 15 residues. Trimming removed 0 bases from V and 2 bases from J, with 10 bases in between. Germline assignment: CDR1 LGHNA and CDR2 YSLEER. The CDR3 region has the DNA TGCGCCAGCAGCCAAGATTACCCAGGGCAAGAGACCCAGTACTTC. Its translation is CASSQDYPGQETQYF.